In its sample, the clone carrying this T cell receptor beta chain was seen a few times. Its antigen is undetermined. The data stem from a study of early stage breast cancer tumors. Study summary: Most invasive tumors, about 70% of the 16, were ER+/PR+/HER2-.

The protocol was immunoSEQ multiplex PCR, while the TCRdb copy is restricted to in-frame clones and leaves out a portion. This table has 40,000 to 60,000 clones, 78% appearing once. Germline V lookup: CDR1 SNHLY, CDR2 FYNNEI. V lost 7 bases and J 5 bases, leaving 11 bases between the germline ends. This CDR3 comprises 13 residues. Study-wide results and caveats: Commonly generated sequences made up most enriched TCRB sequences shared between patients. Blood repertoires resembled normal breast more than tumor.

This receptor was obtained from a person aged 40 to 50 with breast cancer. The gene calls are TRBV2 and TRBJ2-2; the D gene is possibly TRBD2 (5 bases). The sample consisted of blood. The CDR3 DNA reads TGTGCCAGCAACCTCGGCGGGACCGGGGAGCTGTTTTTT. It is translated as CASNLGGTGELFF.